These T cell receptor beta chains were read from a single sample in a study of early stage breast cancer tumors. Sequencing was performed with immunoSEQ multiplex PCR; in TCRdb, only in-frame clones are kept and a portion is missing. This table has about 46,000 clones, over 75% appearing once. Sequenced: blood. The source is a person aged 35 to 50 with breast cancer. CDR3s include the opening cysteine and the closing phenylalanine or tryptophan. The order of the fields is V gene, clone size, D gene, J gene, CDR3 protein, CDR3 DNA. The D gene is left open where the match is weak. Expanded clones are given a class, and other clones once, few, many or no size at all.

TRBV5-1	-	-	TRBJ2-1	CASSPSFAREYNEQFF	TGCGCCAGCAGCCCTTCGTTCGCGAGAGAATACAATGAGCAGTTCTTC
TRBV4-2	-	TRBD1	TRBJ2-6	CASSQDRGGQGDSGANVLTF	TGTGCCAGCAGCCAAGATCGGGGAGGACAGGGGGACTCTGGGGCCAACGTCCTGACTTTC
TRBV9	-	TRBD2	TRBJ2-1	CASSVGAGAGNEQFF	TGTGCCAGCAGCGTAGGGGCGGGAGCGGGCAATGAGCAGTTCTTC
TRBV10-3	-	TRBD1	TRBJ1-2	CATTGGRNYGYTF	TGTGCCACGACAGGGGGCAGGAACTATGGCTACACCTTC
TRBV5-1	-	-	TRBJ1-2	CASSLGHQIYGYTF	TGCGCCAGCAGCTTGGGACACCAAATCTATGGCTACACCTTC
TRBV6-6	once	TRBD1	TRBJ1-1	CASTGTANTEAFF	TGTGCCAGCACTGGGACAGCAAACACTGAAGCTTTCTTT
TRBV7-8	few	-	TRBJ1-2	CASSLGGGYGYTF	TGTGCCAGCAGCTTAGGGGGGGGGTATGGCTACACCTTC
TRBV10-1	-	-	TRBJ2-1	CASSESLFIGLNEQFF	TGCGCCAGCAGTGAGTCGCTTTTTATAGGGCTCAATGAGCAGTTCTTC
TRBV2	-	-	TRBJ2-7	CASSEVEQYF	TGTGCCAGCAGTGAAGTCGAGCAGTACTTC
TRBV20-1	-	-	TRBJ1-2	CSAEDGDGYTF	TGCAGTGCTGAGGACGGGGATGGCTACACCTTC
TRBV19	few	-	TRBJ1-2	CASSRGGNGGYTF	TGTGCCAGTAGTAGAGGGGGGAATGGCGGCTACACCTTC
TRBV18	-	-	TRBJ2-7	CASSPGGSLSYEQYF	TGTGCCAGCTCACCCGGTGGGAGTCTCTCCTACGAGCAGTACTTC
TRBV2	-	-	TRBJ2-7	CASGAGRYEQYF	TGTGCCAGCGGGGCAGGGAGGTACGAGCAGTACTTC
TRBV21-1	-	-	TRBJ1-5	CASSGSGLYYSNQPQHF	TGTGCCAGCAGCGGTTCCGGGTTATACTATAGCAATCAGCCCCAGCATTTT